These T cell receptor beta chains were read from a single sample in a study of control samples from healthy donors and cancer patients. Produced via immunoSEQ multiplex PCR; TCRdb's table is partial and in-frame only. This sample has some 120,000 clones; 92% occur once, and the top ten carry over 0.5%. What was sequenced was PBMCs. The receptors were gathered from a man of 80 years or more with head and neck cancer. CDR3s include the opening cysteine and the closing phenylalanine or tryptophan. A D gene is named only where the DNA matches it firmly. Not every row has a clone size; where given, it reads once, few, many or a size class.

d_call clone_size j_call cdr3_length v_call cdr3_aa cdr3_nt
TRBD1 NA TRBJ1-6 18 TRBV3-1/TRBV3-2 CASSQVFPGQGDNSPLHF TGTGCCAGCAGCCAAGTCTTTCCGGGACAGGGTGATAATTCACCCCTCCACTTT
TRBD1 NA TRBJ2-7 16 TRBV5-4 CASSMRDRGAYGEQYF TGTGCCAGCAGCATGAGGGACAGGGGCGCCTATGGCGAGCAGTACTTC
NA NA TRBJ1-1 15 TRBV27 CASSLFGRMNTEAFF TGTGCCAGCAGTTTATTTGGACGAATGAACACTGAAGCTTTCTTT
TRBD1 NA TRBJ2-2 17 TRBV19 CASSLPQGQGRSGELFF TGTGCCAGTAGCTTACCCCAGGGACAGGGAAGGAGCGGGGAGCTGTTTTTT
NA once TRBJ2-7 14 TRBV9 CASSKRLSSYEQYF TGTGCCAGCAGCAAGCGGTTAAGCTCCTACGAGCAGTACTTC
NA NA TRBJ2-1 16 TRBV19 CASSYLHRASATEQFF TGTGCCAGTAGCTATTTACACCGGGCTTCGGCGACTGAGCAGTTCTTC
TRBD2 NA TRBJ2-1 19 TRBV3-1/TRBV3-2 CASSQVRVGTSGPYNEQFF TGTGCCAGCAGCCAAGTCCGGGTTGGGACTAGCGGTCCCTACAATGAGCAGTTCTTC
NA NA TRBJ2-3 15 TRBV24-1 CATSDYRDGGDTQYF TGTGCCACCAGTGATTACCGGGACGGGGGAGATACGCAGTATTTT
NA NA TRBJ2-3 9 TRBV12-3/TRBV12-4 CAPTDTQYF TGTGCCCCCACAGATACGCAGTATTTT
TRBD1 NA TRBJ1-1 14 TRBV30 CAWRKGAWDTEAFF TGTGCCTGGAGAAAGGGGGCCTGGGACACTGAAGCTTTCTTT
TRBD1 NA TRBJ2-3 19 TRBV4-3 CASSQDHQPDRGPADTQYF TGCGCCAGCAGCCAAGATCATCAGCCGGACAGGGGGCCGGCAGATACGCAGTATTTT
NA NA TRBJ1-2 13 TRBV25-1 CASTPGQIGGYTF TGTGCCAGCACCCCCGGGCAGATTGGCGGCTACACCTTC
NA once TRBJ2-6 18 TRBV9 CASSVRASESSGANVLTF TGTGCCAGCAGCGTAAGAGCGAGCGAGAGCTCTGGGGCCAACGTCCTGACTTTC
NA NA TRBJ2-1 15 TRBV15 CATSRDRAGYNEQFF TGTGCCACCAGCAGAGATCGTGCGGGATACAATGAGCAGTTCTTC
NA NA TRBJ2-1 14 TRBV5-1 CASSSERANNEQFF TGCGCCAGCAGCTCAGAGCGGGCCAACAATGAGCAGTTCTTC
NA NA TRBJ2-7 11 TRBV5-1 CASSFQDEQYF TGCGCCAGCAGCTTCCAGGACGAGCAGTACTTC
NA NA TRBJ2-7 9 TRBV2 CASGFEQYF TGTGCCAGCGGATTCGAGCAGTACTTC
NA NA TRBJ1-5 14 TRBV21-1 CASSQGGEGQPQHF TGTGCCAGCAGCCAAGGAGGGGAAGGACAGCCCCAGCATTTT
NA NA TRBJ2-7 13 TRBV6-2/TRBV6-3 CASSDRTTYEQYF TGTGCCAGCAGCGACAGGACTACCTACGAGCAGTACTTC
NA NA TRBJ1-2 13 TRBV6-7 CASTFGAGYGYTF TGTGCCAGCACCTTCGGGGCAGGCTATGGCTACACCTTC
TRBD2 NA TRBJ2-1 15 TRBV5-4 CASSSGLAAYNEQFF TGTGCCAGCAGCTCGGGACTAGCGGCCTACAATGAGCAGTTCTTC
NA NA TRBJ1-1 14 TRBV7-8 CASSLDQGYTEAFF TGTGCCAGCAGCTTAGACCAAGGGTACACTGAAGCTTTCTTT
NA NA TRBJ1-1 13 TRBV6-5 CASSPQPGEEAFF TGTGCCAGCAGTCCCCAACCGGGGGAAGAAGCTTTCTTT
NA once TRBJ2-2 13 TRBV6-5 CASRLGNTGELFF TGTGCCAGCAGACTTGGAAACACCGGGGAGCTGTTTTTT
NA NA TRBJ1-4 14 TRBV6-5 CASREAPRNEKLFF TGTGCCAGCAGAGAGGCCCCCCGTAATGAAAAACTGTTTTTT
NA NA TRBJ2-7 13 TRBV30 CAWSVLGPYEQYF TGTGCCTGGAGTGTACTAGGGCCCTACGAGCAGTACTTC
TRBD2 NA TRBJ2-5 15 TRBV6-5 CASRLAGGRQETQYF TGTGCCAGCAGATTGGCGGGGGGTAGGCAAGAGACCCAGTACTTC
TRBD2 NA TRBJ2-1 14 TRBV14 CASSRLAGYNEQFF TGTGCCAGCAGCCGACTAGCGGGGTACAATGAGCAGTTCTTC
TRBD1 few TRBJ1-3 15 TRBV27 CASSKGQGSGNTIYF TGTGCCAGCAGTAAGGGACAGGGTTCTGGAAACACCATATATTTT
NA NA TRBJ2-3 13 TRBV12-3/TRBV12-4 CASSSGARDTQYF TGTGCCAGCAGTTCCGGGGCTAGAGATACGCAGTATTTT
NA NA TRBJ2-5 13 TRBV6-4 CASSIEGGETQYF TGTGCCAGCAGTATTGAAGGTGGAGAGACCCAGTACTTC
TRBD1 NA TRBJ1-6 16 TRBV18 CASSPNMGTGDSPLHF TGTGCCAGCTCACCTAACATGGGGACAGGGGATTCACCCCTCCACTTT
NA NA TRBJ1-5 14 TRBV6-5 CASSRGRHNQPQHF TGTGCCAGCAGTCGTGGACGGCACAATCAGCCCCAGCATTTT
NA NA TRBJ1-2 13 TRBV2 CASIGRAVFGYTF TGTGCCAGCATAGGCAGAGCGGTGTTTGGCTACACCTTC
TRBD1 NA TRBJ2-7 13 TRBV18 CASSPWDSYEQYF TGTGCCAGCTCACCATGGGACAGCTACGAGCAGTACTTC
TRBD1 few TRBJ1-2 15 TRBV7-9 CASSLQQGAHYGYTF TGTGCCAGCAGCTTACAACAGGGGGCCCACTATGGCTACACCTTC
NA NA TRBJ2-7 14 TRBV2 CASRGGQLTYEQYF TGTGCCAGCAGGGGGGGACAGCTTACGTACGAGCAGTACTTC
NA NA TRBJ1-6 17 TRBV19 CASRSVQPGQDLVALHF TGTGCCAGTAGATCCGTCCAGCCGGGACAAGACTTGGTGGCCCTCCACTTT
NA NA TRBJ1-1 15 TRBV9 CASSVDGVGNTEAFF TGTGCCAGCAGCGTAGATGGGGTAGGGAACACTGAAGCTTTCTTT
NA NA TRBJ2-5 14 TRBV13 CASSPELGRETQYF TGTGCCAGCAGCCCCGAACTCGGGCGGGAGACCCAGTACTTC
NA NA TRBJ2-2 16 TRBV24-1 CATSQTGGPNTGELFF TGTGCCACCAGTCAAACCGGGGGGCCTAACACCGGGGAGCTGTTTTTT
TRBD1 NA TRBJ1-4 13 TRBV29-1 CSVGQGGNEKLFF TGCAGCGTAGGACAGGGGGGGAATGAAAAACTGTTTTTT
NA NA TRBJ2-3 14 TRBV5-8 CASSARRYTDTQYF TGTGCCAGCAGCGCAAGGAGGTATACAGATACGCAGTATTTT
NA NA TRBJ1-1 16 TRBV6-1 CASSENRRGESTEAFF TGTGCCAGCAGTGAAAACCGCCGGGGGGAGAGCACTGAAGCTTTCTTT
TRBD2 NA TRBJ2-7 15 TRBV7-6 CASSAGTSGSLEQYF TGTGCCAGCAGCGCCGGGACTAGCGGGAGTCTCGAGCAGTACTTC
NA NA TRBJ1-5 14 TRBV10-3 CAISDLRPHQPQHF TGTGCCATCAGTGATCTCAGACCCCATCAGCCCCAGCATTTT
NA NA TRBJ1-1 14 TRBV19 CASRPTDKNTEAFF TGTGCCAGTAGGCCGACAGATAAGAACACTGAAGCTTTCTTT
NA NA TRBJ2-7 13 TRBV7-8 CASSLPGQSVEYF TGTGCCAGCAGCCTCCCGGGGCAAAGTGTGGAGTACTTC
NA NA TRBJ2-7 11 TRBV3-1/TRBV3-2 CASSHSYEQYF TGTGCCAGCAGCCACTCCTACGAGCAGTACTTC
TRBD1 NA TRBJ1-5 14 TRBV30 CAWKPGQGNQPQHF TGTGCCTGGAAACCGGGACAGGGGAATCAGCCCCAGCATTTT
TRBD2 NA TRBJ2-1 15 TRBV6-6 CASSPSGGNYNEQFF TGTGCCAGCAGCCCTAGCGGAGGGAACTACAATGAGCAGTTCTTC
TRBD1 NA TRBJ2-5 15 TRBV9 CASSAGTGPSWTQYF TGTGCCAGCAGCGCCGGGACAGGACCATCATGGACCCAGTACTTC